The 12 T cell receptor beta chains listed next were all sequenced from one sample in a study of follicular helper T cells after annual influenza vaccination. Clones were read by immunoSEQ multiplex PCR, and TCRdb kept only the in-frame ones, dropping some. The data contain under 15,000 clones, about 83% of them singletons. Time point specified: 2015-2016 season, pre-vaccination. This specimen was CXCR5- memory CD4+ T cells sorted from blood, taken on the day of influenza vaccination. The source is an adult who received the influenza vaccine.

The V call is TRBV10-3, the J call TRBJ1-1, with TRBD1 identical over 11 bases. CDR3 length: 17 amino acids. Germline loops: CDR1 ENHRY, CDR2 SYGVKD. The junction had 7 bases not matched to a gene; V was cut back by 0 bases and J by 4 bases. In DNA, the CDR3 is TGTGCCATCAGTGAGTCGATAGGACAGGGGGCTGGCACTGAAGCTTTCTTT. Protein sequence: CAISESIGQGAGTEAFF.

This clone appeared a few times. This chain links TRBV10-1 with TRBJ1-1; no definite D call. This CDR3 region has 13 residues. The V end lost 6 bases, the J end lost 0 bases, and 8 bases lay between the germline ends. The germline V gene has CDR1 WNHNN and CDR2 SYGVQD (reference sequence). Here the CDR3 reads CASRERMNTEAFF. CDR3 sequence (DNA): TGCGCCAGCAGGGAGAGAATGAACACTGAAGCTTTCTTT.

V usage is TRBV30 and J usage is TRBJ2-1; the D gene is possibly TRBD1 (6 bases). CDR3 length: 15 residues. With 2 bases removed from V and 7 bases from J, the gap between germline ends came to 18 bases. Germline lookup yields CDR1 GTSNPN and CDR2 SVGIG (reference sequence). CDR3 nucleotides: TGTGCCTGGAGTTCATCACCAGGGGCGAGGAATGAGCAGTTCTTC. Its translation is CAWSSSPGARNEQFF.

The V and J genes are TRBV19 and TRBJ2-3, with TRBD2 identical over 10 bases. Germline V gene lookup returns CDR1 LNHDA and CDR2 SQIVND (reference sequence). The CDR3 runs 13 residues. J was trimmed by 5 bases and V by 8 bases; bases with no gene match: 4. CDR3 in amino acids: CASERGGRDTQYF. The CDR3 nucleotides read TGTGCCAGTGAGCGGGGGGGCAGAGATACGCAGTATTTT.

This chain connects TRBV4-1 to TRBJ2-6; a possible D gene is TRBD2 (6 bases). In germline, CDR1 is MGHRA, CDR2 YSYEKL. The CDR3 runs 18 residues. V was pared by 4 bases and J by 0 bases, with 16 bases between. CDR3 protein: CASSPAGRVRSGANVLTF. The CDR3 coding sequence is TGCGCCAGCAGCCCAGCGGGTAGGGTTCGCTCTGGGGCCAACGTCCTGACTTTC.

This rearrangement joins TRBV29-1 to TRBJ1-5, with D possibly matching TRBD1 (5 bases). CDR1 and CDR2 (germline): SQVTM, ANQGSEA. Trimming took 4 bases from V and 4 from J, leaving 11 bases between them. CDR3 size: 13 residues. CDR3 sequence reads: CSVATRVNQPQHF. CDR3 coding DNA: TGCAGCGTTGCGACCAGGGTGAATCAGCCCCAGCATTTT.

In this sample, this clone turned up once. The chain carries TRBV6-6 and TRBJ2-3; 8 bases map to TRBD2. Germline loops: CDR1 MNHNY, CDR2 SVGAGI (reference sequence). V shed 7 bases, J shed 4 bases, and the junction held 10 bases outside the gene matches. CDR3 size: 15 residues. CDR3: CASITGGGRADTQYF. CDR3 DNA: TGTGCCAGCATCACAGGCGGGGGGAGGGCAGATACGCAGTATTTT.

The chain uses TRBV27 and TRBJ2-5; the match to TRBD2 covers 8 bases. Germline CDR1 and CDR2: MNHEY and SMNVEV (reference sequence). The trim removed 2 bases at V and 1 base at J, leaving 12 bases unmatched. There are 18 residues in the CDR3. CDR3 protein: CASSLRPPGGGSQETQYF. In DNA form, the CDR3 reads TGTGCCAGCAGTTTACGCCCGCCAGGCGGGGGGTCCCAAGAGACCCAGTACTTC.

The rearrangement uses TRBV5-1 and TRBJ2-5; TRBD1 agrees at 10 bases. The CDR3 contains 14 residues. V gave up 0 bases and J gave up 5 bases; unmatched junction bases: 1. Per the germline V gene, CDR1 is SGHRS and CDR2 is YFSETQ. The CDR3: CASSLGGQGETQYF. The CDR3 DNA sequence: TGCGCCAGCAGCTTGGGGGGACAGGGGGAGACCCAGTACTTC.

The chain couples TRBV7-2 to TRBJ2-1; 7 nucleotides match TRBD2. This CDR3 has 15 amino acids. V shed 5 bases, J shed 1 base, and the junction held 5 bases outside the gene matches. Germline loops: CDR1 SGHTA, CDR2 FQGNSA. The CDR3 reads CASSNLAASYNEQFF. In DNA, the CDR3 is TGTGCCAGCAGCAATCTAGCGGCTTCCTACAATGAGCAGTTCTTC.

CDR3 protein: CATSRGAKNIQYF. CDR3 DNA: TGTGCCACCAGCAGAGGGGCCAAAAACATTCAGTACTTC. The chain has TRBV15 and TRBJ2-4; the D is unclear. Germline V gene data show CDR1 as LNHNV and CDR2 as YYDKDF (reference sequence). The CDR3 loop spans 13 amino acids. V lost 1 base, J lost 1 base, and 2 bases lay in between.

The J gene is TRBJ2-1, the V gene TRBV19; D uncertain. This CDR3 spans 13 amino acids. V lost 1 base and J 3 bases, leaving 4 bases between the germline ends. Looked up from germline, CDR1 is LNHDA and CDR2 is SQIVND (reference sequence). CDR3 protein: CASSIGHYNEQFF. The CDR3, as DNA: TGTGCCAGTAGTATAGGACACTACAATGAGCAGTTCTTC.